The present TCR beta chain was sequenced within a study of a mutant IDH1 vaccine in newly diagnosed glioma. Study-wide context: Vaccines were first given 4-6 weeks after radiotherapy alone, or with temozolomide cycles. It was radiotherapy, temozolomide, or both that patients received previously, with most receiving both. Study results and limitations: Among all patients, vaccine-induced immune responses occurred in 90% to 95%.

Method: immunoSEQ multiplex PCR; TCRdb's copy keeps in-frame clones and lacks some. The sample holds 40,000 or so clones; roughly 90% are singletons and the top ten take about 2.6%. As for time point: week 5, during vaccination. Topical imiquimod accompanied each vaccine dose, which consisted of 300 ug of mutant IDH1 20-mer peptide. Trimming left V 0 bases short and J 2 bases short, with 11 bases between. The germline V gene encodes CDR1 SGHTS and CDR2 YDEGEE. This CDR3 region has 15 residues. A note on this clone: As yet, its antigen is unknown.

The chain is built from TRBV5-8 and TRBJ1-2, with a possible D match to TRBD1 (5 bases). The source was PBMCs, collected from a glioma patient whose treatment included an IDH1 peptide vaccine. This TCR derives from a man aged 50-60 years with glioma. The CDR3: CASSLGPSGNYGYTF. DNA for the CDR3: TGTGCCAGCAGCTTGGGTCCGTCAGGGAACTATGGCTACACCTTC.